What follows are 4 T cell receptor beta chains derived from one specimen sequenced in a study of regulatory T cells in long-lasting Graves disease. Relying on iRepertoire HTBI primers and Arm-PCR of CDR3 regions, the team built TCR beta libraries. In TCRdb, the multiplex PCR reads were re-called with MiXCR into one record per CDR3 protein. Among about 430,000 distinct CDR3 sequences listed, around 20% were seen once. Time point: persistent/refractory GD, antithyroid drugs over 5 years with positive TRAb. Extracted PBMC RNA gave rise to the TCR library. Source: peripheral blood mononuclear cells (PBMCs), taken when the disease was refractory, from a patient treated with antithyroid drugs. These receptors came from a female donor with Graves disease.

This clonotype was recorded a few times. The chain employs TRBV20-1 and TRBJ2-2; D might be TRBD2 (6 bases). The germline V gene encodes CDR1 DFQATT and CDR2 SNEGSKA (reference sequence). CDR3 length equals 17 residues. The germline V and J ends were trimmed by 1 base and 4 bases, with 19 bases remaining between them. The CDR3 region has the DNA TGCAGTGCTAGAGTTAGCGGTAGGCCGGCGGGCACCGGGGAGCTGTTTTTT. Translating gives CSARVSGRPAGTGELFF.

The rearrangement links TRBV5-1 to TRBJ2-3, with 11 bases matching TRBD2. The CDR3 runs 18 residues. V gave up 0 bases and J gave up 3 bases; unmatched junction bases: 9. Germline V lookup: CDR1 SGHRS, CDR2 YFSETQ. CDR3 bases: TGCGCCAGCAGCTTGGCCGAGGTAGCGGGAGGGCCGACAGATACGCAGTATTTT. Translating gives CASSLAEVAGGPTDTQYF. Drawing the rest from reference TRBV5-1 and TRBJ2-3, the complete variable domain is KAGVTQTPRYLIKTRGQQVTLSCSPISGHRSVSWYQQTPGQGLQFLFEYFSETQRNKGNFPGRFSGRQFSNSRSEMNVSTLELGDSALYLCASSLAEVAGGPTDTQYFGPGTRLTVL.

This clonotype showed up just a few times. The rearrangement links TRBV20-1 to TRBJ2-7; D possibly corresponds to TRBD2 (6 bases). Trimming took 3 bases from V and 5 from J, leaving 20 bases between them. Germline V CDR1 and CDR2: DFQATT, SNEGSKA (reference sequence). CDR3 length equals 15 residues. CDR3 region: CSARDISGVLNEQYF. The DNA of the CDR3 is TGCAGTGCTAGGGACATTTCGGGAGTCCTAAACGAGCAGTACTTC.

This clonotype was counted ten times or more. The chain carries TRBV6-2 or TRBV6-3 and TRBJ1-5; D not certain. CDR3 length: 15 residues. V lost 5 bases, J lost 3 bases, and 14 bases lay in between. The V gene's germline CDR1 is MNHEY and CDR2 SVGEGT. The CDR3 spells CASSEFEVANQPQHF. CDR3 in DNA: TGTGCCAGCAGTGAGTTTGAGGTGGCCAATCAGCCCCAGCATTTT.